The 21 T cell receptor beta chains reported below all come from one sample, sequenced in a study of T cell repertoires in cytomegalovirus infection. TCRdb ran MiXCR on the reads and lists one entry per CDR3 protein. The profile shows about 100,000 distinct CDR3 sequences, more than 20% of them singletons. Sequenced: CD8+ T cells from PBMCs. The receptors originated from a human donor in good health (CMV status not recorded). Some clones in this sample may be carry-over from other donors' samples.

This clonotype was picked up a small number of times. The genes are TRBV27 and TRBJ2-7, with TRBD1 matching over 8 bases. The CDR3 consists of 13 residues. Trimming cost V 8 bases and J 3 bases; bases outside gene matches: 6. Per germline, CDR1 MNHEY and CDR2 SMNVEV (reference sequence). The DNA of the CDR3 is TGTGCCAGCGGCCGGACAGGGAGCTACGAGCAGTACTTC. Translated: CASGRTGSYEQYF.

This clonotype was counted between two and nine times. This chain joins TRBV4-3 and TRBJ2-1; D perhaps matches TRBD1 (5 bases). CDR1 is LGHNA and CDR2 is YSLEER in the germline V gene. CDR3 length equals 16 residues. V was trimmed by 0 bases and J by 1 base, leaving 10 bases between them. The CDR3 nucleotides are TGCGCCAGCAGCCAAGACCAGGGTCTTTCCTACAATGAGCAGTTCTTC. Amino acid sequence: CASSQDQGLSYNEQFF.

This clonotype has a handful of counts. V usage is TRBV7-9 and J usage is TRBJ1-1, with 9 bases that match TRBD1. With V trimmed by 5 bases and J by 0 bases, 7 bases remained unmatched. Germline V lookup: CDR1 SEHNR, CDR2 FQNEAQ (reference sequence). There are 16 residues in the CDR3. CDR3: CASSRPGTGLNTEAFF. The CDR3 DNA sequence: TGTGCCAGCAGCCGTCCCGGGACAGGGTTGAACACTGAAGCTTTCTTT.

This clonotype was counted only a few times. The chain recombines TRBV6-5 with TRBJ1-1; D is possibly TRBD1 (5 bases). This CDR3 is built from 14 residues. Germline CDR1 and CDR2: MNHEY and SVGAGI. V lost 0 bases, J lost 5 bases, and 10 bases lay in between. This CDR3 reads CASSYSRAQTEAFF. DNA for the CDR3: TGTGCCAGCAGTTACTCCAGGGCACAAACTGAAGCTTTCTTT.

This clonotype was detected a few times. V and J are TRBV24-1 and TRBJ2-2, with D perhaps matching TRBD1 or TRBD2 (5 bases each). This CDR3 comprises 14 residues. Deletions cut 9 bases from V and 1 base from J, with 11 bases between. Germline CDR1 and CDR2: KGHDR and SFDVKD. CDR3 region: CATGRGENTGELFF. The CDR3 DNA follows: TGTGCCACCGGAAGGGGAGAGAACACCGGGGAGCTGTTTTTT.

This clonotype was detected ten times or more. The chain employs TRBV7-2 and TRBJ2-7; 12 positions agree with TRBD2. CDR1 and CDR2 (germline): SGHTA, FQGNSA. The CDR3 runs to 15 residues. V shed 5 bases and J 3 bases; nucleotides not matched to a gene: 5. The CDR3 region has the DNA TGTGCCAGCAGCCACCGACTAGCGGGGGACTACGAGCAGTACTTC. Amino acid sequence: CASSHRLAGDYEQYF.

The CDR3 coding sequence is TGTGCCAGCAACTATCCGGGACAGGGGATAGCCAGCTCCTACAATGAGCAGTTCTTC. It encodes CASNYPGQGIASSYNEQFF. This chain joins TRBV7-4 and TRBJ2-1, with 10 bases lining up with TRBD1. V was pared by 7 bases and J by 0 bases, with 15 bases of the junction left unmatched. CDR1 is SGHVT and CDR2 is SQSDAQ in the germline V gene. This CDR3 has 19 residues.

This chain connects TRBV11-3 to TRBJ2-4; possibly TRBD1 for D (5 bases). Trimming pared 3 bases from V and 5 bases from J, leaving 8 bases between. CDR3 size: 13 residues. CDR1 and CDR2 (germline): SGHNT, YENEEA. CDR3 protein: CASSFLGQNIQYF. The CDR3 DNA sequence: TGTGCCAGCAGCTTCCTGGGGCAAAACATTCAGTACTTC.

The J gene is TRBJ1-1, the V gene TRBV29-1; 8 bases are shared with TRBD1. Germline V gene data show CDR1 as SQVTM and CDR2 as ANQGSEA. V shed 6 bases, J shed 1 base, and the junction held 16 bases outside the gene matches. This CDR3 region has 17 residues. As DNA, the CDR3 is TGCAGCGTCCTTCCGGGACAGGTCCGGAATCCGAACACTGAAGCTTTCTTT. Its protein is CSVLPGQVRNPNTEAFF.

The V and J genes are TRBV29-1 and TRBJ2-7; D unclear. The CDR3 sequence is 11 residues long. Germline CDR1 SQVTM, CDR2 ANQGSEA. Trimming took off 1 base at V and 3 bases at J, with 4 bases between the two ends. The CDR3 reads CSVEVGYEQYF. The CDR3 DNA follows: TGCAGCGTTGAAGTCGGCTACGAGCAGTACTTC.

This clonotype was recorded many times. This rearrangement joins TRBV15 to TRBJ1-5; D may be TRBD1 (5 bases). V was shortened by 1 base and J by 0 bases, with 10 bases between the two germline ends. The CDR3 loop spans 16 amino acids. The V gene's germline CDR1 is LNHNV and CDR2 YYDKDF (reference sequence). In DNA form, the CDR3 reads TGTGCCACCAGCAGAGTAACCCAGGGTAGCAATCAGCCCCAGCATTTT. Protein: CATSRVTQGSNQPQHF.

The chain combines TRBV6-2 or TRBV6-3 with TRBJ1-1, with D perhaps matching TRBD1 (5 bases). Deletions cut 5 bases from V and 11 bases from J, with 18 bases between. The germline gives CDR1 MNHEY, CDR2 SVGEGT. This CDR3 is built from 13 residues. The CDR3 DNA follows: TGTGCCAGCAGTCCATCGGGACCACCGTGGGCTTTCTTT. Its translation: CASSPSGPPWAFF.

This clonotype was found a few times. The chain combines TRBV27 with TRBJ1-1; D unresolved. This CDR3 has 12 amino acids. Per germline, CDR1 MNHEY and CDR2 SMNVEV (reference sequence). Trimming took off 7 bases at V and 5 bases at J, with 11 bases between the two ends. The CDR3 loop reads CASKAGITEAFF. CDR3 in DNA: TGTGCCAGCAAGGCGGGAATAACTGAAGCTTTCTTT.

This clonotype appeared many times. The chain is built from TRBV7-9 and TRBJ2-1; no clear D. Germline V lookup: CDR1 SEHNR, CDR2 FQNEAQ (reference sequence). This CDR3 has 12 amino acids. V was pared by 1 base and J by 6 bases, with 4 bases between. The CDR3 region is CASSLDPNEQFF. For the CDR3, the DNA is TGTGCCAGCAGCTTAGACCCCAATGAGCAGTTCTTC.

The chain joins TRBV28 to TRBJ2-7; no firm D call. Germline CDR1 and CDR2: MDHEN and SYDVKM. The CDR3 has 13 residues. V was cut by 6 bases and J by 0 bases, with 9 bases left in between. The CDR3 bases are TGTGCCAGCAGCTTAGCTAACTCCTACGAGCAGTACTTC. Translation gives CASSLANSYEQYF.

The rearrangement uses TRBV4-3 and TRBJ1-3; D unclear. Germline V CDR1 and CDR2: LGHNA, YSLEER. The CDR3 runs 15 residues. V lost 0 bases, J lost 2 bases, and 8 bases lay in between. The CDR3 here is CASSQDTSTGNTIYF. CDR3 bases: TGCGCCAGCAGCCAAGACACGTCCACTGGAAACACCATATATTTT.

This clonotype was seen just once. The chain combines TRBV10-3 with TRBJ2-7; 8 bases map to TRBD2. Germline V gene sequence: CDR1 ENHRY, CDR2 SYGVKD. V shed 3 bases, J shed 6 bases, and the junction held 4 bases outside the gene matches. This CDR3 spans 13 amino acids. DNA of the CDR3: TGTGCCATCAGTGAAAAGACTAGCGCCGAGCAGTACTTC. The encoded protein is CAISEKTSAEQYF.

The CDR3 sequence is CASRDRLAGNTGELFF. The CDR3 DNA reads as TGTGCCAGCAGAGACAGACTAGCGGGCAACACCGGGGAGCTGTTTTTT. This chain joins TRBV11-2 and TRBJ2-2, with 10 bases aligning to TRBD2. The germline CDR1 and CDR2 sequences are SGHAT and FQNNGV. This CDR3 is built from 16 residues. J gave up 2 bases and V 6 bases, and 6 bases lay outside the gene matches.

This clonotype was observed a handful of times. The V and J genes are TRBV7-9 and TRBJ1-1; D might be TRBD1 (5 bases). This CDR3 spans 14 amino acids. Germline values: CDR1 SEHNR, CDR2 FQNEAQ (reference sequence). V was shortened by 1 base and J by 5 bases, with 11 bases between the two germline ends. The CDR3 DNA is TGTGCCAGCAGCTTAGACCTCCCAGGGACTGAAGCTTTCTTT. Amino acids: CASSLDLPGTEAFF.

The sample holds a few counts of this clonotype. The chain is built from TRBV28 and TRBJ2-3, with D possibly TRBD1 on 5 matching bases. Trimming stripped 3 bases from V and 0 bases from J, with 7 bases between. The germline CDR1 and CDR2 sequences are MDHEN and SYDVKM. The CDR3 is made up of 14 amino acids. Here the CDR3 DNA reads TGTGCCAGCAGTTTTGGGGCTAGCACAGATACGCAGTATTTT. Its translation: CASSFGASTDTQYF.

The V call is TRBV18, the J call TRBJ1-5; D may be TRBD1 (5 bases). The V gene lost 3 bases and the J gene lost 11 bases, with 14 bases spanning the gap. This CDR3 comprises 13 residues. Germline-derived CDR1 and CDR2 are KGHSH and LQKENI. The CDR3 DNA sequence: TGTGCCAGCTCACCCACGGGCCGGGACTCCCAGCATTTT. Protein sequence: CASSPTGRDSQHF.